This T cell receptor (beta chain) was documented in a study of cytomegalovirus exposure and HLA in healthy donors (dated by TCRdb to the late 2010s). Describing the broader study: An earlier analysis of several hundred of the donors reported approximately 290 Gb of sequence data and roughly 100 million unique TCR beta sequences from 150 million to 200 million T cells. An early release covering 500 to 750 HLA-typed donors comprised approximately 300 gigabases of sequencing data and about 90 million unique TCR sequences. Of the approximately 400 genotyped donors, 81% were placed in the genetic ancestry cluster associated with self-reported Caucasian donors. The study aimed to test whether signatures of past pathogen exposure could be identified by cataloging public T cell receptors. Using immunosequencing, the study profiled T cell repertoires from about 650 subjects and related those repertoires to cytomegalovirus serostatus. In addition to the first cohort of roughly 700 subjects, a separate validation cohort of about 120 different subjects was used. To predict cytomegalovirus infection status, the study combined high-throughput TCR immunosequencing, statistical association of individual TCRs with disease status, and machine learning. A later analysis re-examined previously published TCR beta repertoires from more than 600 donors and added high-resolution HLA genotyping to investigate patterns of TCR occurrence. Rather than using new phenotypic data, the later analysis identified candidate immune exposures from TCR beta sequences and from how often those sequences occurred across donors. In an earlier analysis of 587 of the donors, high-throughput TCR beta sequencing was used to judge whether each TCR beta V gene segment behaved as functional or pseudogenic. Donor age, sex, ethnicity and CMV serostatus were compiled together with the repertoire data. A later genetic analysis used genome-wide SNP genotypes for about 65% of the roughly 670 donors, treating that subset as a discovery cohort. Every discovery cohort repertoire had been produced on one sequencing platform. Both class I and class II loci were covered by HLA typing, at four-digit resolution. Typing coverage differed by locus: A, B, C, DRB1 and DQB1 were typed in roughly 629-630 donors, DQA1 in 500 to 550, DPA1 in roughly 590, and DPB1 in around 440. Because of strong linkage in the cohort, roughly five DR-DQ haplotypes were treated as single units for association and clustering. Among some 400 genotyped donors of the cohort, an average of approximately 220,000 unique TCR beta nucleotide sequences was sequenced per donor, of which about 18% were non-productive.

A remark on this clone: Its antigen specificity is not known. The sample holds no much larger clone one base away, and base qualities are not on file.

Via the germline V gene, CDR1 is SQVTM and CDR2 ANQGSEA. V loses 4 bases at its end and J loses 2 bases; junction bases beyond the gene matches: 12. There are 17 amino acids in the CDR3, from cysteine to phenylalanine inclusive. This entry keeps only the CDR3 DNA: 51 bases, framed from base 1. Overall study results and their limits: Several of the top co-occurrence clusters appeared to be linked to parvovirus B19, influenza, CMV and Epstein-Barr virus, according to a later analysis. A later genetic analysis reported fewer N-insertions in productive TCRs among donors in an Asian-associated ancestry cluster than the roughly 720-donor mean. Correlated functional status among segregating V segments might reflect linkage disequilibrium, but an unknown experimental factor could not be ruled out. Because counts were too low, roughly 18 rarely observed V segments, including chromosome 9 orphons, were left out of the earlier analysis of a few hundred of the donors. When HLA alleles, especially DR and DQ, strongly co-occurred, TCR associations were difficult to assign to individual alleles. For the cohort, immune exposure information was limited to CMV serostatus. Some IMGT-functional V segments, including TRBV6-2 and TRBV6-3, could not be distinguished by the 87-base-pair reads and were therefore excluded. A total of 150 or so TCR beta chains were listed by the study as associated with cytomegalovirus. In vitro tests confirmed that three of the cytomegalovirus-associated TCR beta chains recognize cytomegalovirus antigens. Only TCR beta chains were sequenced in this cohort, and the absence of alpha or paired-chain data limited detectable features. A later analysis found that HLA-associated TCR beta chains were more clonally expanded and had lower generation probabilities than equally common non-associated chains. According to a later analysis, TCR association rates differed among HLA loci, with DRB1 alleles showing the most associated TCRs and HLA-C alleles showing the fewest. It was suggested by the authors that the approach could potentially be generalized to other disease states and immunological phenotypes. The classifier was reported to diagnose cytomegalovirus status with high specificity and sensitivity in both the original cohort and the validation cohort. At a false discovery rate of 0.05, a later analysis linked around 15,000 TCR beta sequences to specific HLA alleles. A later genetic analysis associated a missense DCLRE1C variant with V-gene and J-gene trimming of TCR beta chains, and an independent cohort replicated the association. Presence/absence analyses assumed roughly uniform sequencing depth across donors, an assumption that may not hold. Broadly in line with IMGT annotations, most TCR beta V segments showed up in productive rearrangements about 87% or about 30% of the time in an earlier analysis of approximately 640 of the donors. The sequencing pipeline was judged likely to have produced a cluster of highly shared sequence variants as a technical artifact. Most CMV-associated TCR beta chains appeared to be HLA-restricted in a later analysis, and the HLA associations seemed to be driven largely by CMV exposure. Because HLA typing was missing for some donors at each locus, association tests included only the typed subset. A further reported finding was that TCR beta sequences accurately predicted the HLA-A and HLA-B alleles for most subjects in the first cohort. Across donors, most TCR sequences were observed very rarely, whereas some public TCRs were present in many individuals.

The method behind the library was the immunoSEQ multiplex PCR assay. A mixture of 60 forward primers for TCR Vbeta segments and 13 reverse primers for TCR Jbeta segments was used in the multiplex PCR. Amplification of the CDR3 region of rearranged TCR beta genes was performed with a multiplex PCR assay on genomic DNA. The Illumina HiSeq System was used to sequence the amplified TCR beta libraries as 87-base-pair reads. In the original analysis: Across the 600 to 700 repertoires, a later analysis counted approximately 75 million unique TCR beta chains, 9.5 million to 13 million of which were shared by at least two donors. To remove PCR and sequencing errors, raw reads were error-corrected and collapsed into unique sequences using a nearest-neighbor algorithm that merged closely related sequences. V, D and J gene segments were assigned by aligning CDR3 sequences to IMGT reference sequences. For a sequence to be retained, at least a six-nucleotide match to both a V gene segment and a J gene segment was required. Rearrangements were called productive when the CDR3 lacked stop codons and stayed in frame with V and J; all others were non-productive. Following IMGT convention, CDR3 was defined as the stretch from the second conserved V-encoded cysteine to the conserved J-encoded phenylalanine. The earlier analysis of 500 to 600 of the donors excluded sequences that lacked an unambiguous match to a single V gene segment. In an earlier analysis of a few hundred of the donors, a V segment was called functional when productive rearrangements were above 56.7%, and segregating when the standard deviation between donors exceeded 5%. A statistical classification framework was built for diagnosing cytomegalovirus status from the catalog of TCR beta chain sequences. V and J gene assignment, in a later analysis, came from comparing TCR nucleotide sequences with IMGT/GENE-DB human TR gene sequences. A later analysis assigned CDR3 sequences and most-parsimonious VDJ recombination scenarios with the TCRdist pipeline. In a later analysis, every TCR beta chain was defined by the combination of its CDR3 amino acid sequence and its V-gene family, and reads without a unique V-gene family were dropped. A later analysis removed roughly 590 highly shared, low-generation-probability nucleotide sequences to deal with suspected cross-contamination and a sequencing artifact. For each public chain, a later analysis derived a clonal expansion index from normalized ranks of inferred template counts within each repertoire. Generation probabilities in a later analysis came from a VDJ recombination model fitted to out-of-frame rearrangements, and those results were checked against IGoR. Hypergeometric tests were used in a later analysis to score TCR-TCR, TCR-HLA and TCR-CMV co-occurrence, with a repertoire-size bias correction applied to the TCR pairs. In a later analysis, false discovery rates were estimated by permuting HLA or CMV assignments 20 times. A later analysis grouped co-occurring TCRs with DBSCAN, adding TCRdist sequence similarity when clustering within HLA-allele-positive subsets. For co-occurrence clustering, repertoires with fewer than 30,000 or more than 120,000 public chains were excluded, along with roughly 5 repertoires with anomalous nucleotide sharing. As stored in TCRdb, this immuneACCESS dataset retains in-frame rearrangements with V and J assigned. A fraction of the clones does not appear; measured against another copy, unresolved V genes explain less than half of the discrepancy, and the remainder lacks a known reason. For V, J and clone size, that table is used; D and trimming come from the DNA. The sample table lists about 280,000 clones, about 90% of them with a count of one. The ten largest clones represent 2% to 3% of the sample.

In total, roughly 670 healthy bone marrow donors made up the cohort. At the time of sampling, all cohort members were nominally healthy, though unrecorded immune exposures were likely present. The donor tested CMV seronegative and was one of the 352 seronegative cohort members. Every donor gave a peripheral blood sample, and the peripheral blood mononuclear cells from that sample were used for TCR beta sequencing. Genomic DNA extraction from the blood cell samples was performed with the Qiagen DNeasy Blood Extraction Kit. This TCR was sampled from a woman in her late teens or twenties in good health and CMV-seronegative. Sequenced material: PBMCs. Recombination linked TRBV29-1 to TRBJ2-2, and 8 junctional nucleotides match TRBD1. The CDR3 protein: CSVARYYGQGNTGELFF. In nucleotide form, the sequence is TGCAGCGTTGCCAGGTACTACGGACAGGGCAACACCGGGGAGCTGTTTTTT.